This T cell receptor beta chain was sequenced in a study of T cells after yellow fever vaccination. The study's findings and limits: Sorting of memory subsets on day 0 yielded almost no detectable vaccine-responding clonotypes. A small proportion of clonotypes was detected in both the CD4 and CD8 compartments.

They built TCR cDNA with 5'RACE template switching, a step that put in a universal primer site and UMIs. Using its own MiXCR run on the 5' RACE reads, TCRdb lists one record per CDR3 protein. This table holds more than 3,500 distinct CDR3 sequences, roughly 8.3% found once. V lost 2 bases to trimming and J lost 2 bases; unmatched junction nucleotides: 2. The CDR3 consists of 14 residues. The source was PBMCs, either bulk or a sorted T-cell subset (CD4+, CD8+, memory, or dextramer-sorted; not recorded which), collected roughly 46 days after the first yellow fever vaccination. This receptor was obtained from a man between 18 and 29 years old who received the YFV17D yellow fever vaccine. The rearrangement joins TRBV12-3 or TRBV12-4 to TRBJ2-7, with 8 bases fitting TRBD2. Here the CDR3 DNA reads TGTGCCAGCAGTTTACGGGGGGGTCCCTACGAGCAGTACTTC. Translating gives CASSLRGGPYEQYF.